Listed below are T cell receptor beta chains from one sample, sequenced in a study of human T cells and chemical hapten exposure. TCRdb re-called the RACE reads with MiXCR, one entry per CDR3 protein. This sample has some 36,000 distinct CDR3 sequences, with more than 8% found just once. Material: whole blood, obtained in connection with sensitization to the hapten diphenylcyclopropenone (DPC). These receptors were taken from a man between 45 and 60 years old with alopecia areata. Some clones in this sample may be carry-over from other donors' samples. Each CDR3 is given with its conserved first and last residue. A D gene is named only where the DNA matches it firmly. A row's size may be missing; if present it is once, few, many or a size class.

clone_size	d_call	j_call	v_call	cdr3_nt	cdr3_aa
-	-	TRBJ2-7	TRBV6-5	TGTGCCAGCAGCCGGCCGGCGACAGGGAGGACCTACGAGCAGTACTTC	CASSRPATGRTYEQYF
-	-	TRBJ2-7	TRBV2	TGTGCCAGCAGTGAAAATTCCCCTATCTACGAGCAGTACTTC	CASSENSPIYEQYF
-	TRBD2	TRBJ2-7	TRBV19	TGTGCCAGTAGTATCTCTCCGGCTAGCGGTTCCTACGAGCAGTACTTC	CASSISPASGSYEQYF
many	-	TRBJ2-7	TRBV11-2	TGTGCCAGCAGCCCCGCCGCGGACTATCAAGGCAGCTACGAGCAGTACTTC	CASSPAADYQGSYEQYF
-	TRBD1	TRBJ1-2	TRBV28	TGTGCCAGCAGTTCCGACAGGGATGGCTACACCTTC	CASSSDRDGYTF
many	TRBD2	TRBJ2-3	TRBV4-2	TGTGCCAGCAGCCAATCGGCGGGAGTCCGGGATACGCAGTATTTT	CASSQSAGVRDTQYF
many	-	TRBJ2-7	TRBV29-1	TGCAGCGTCGACCCGACAAACTCCTACGAGCAGTACTTC	CSVDPTNSYEQYF
few	TRBD1	TRBJ1-5	TRBV2	TGTGCCAGCAGGGCACACAGGGGGAAAGGCAATCAGCCCCAGCATTTT	CASRAHRGKGNQPQHF
many	-	TRBJ1-6	TRBV2	TGTGCCAGCAGTTCCACCCCAGTCTCCTATAATTCACCCCTCCACTTT	CASSSTPVSYNSPLHF
-	-	TRBJ2-1	TRBV29-1	TGCAGCGTTGCCGGCTACAATGAGCAGTTCTTC	CSVAGYNEQFF
many	TRBD2	TRBJ2-1	TRBV20-1	TGCAGCGCTAGCGGGCGGCTCTACAATGAGCAGTTCTTC	CSASGRLYNEQFF
many	-	TRBJ1-6	TRBV28	TGTGCCAGCAGTTTCGGTGGGAATAATTCACCCCTCCACTTT	CASSFGGNNSPLHF
many	-	TRBJ2-1	TRBV6-1	TGTGCCAGACAGGGACTCTACAATGAGCAGTTCTTC	CARQGLYNEQFF
many	-	TRBJ1-2	TRBV6-5	TGTGCCAGCAGTTCCGGACAGTCCTATGGCTACACCTTC	CASSSGQSYGYTF
many	TRBD1	TRBJ1-5	TRBV12-3/TRBV12-4	TGTGCCAGCAGTCACCGACAGGGTGATCAGCCCCAGCATTTT	CASSHRQGDQPQHF